This T cell receptor (beta chain) originates from a study of CD8 T cells in Susac syndrome (dated by TCRdb to about 2019). In the study overall: The study used repertoire sequencing to test whether antigen drove CD8+ T cell activation and differentiation in Susac syndrome. The full study reports these points: The number of individuals in the TCR sequencing and HLA analysis was acknowledged as relatively small.

Deletion took 2 bases off V and 9 bases off J, with a span of 17 bases between the germline ends. The germline V gene supplies CDR1 SGHTA and CDR2 FQGTGA. The CDR3 measures 15 amino acids from cysteine to phenylalanine. The entry retains the CDR3 DNA only, 45 bases that are in frame from base 1. RNA was extracted using the RNeasy kit, and about 0.5 to 1 ug of the RNA was reverse transcribed with random hexamers. The immunoSEQ multiplex PCR assay, which covers 54 Vbeta and 13 Jbeta segments, was used to amplify TCR beta CDR3 regions. Bias from PCR amplification was corrected by using a synthetic template baseline for primer optimization and for computational correction. The original pipeline was this. Reads were annotated to V, D and J genes according to IMGT and were analyzed with immunoSEQ Analyzer, with only productive sequences retained. Clonality was computed as one minus Shannon entropy normalized by log2 of the number of productive unique sequences. Public and private clones were assessed among the 100 most prevalent clones of each patient and control. Clones were defined as Susac-specific when absent from the healthy and MS cohorts, from about 970 published viral clones and from other ImmuneACCESS disease sequences. Starting from the raw public reads, TCRdb applied fastp trimming at Q25, assembled clones with MiXCR and retained in-frame beta chains. Identical CDR3 proteins give one entry, which carries the most common genes and DNA. TCRdb's processing, not the authors', yielded these V and J calls. Within this sample are 150,000 to 200,000 distinct CDR3 sequences, with around 95% of them counted one time only. The ten most abundant clones make up 0.14% of the sample.

Notes on this clonotype: No cognate antigen has been identified for it. Per-nucleotide qualities are absent, and no much larger clonotype sits a single base away.

Peripheral blood CD8+ and CD4+ T cells from healthy donors, Susac syndrome patients and multiple sclerosis patients were profiled using high-throughput TCR beta sequencing. Healthy donors were age- and sex-matched controls. Bulk CD8+ and CD4+ T cells were purified magnetically by negative isolation, whereas CD8+ TEMRA cells were enriched by FACS. Blood was drawn into EDTA tubes, processed within 24 hours, and PBMCs were isolated by density gradient centrifugation. PBMCs intended for TCR sequencing were frozen in liquid nitrogen and were later thawed in a 37 degrees C water bath. The sorted or isolated CD4+, CD8+ and CD8+ TEMRA cells had a purity of 90% or higher.

This clonotype originated in a human donor in good health. Sequencing was carried out using CD4+ T cells from PBMCs. The chain was built from TRBV7-3 and TRBJ2-1, with the D gene call left open. The CDR3 region reads CASSLGQTRHGEQFF. The bases read TGTGCCAGCAGCTTAGGGCAGACCCGTCATGGTGAGCAGTTCTTC.